This TCR beta chain was sequenced in a study of control samples from healthy donors and cancer patients. Assay: immunoSEQ multiplex PCR; the TCRdb copy retains only in-frame clones and omits some. The sample yields about 160,000 clones, roughly 95% seen once. This CDR3 spans 15 amino acids. V lost 5 bases, J lost 0 bases, and 7 bases stayed unmatched. Per germline, CDR1 SGHAT and CDR2 FQNNGV. Material for sequencing was blood. The chain employs TRBV11-2 and TRBJ2-7; 7 bases are a match to TRBD1. The receptor's source is a woman in her thirties in good health. The CDR3 region is CASSLQDRDSYEQYF. DNA for the CDR3: TGTGCCAGCAGCCTACAAGACAGGGACTCCTACGAGCAGTACTTC.